One sample yielded the 4 T cell receptor beta chains listed below, sequenced in a study of shared clonotypes between healthy human individuals. Generated by immunoSEQ multiplex PCR, the TCRdb table keeps only in-frame clones and is missing some. The top ten clones hold approximately 0.35% of a sample with about 2.4 million clones, 80% to 95% of them seen once. Material: naive CD4+ T cells from PBMCs. As for subset: CD45RA+ positively selected. These receptors originate from a man aged 18 to 30 in good health. Some clones in this sample may be carry-over from other donors' samples.

The chain recombines TRBV10-2 with TRBJ2-2; D unresolved. Per the germline V gene, CDR1 is WSHSY and CDR2 is SAAADI. The CDR3 is 13 amino acids. V lost 7 bases and J 0 bases, leaving 6 bases between the germline ends. This chain's CDR3 is CASIWSNTGELFF. The CDR3 nucleotides are TGCGCCAGCATTTGGTCGAACACCGGGGAGCTGTTTTTT.

The CDR3: CASSRSRASWDGYTF. As DNA, the CDR3 is TGTGCCAGCAGTCGATCACGGGCCTCATGGGATGGCTACACCTTC. The chain recombines TRBV21-1 with TRBJ1-2. TRBV21-1 corresponds to a pseudogene. The length of the CDR3 is 15 residues.

The chain uses TRBV7-9 and TRBJ2-5; D is ambiguous. Germline CDR1 SEHNR, CDR2 FQNEAQ (reference sequence). With 2 bases removed from V and 4 bases from J, the gap between germline ends came to 8 bases. The CDR3 is 13 residues long. For the CDR3, the DNA is TGTGCCAGCAGCTTAACGACCCCAGAGACCCAGTACTTC. This translates into CASSLTTPETQYF.

This clone has a single count. This chain joins TRBV5-4 and TRBJ1-4, with 9 bases fitting TRBD1. CDR1 is SGHNT and CDR2 is YYREEE in the germline V gene (reference sequence). The junction had 4 bases not matched to a gene; V was cut back by 0 bases and J by 7 bases. CDR3 length equals 15 residues. The CDR3: CASSLGGTGLEKLFF. The CDR3, as DNA: TGTGCCAGCAGCTTGGGGGGGACAGGGCTTGAAAAACTGTTTTTT. The whole variable domain, filled in from reference TRBV5-4 and TRBJ1-4, reads ETGVTQSPTHLIKTRGQQVTLRCSSQSGHNTVSWYQQALGQGPQFIFQYYREEENGRGNFPPRFSGLQFPNYSSELNVNALELDDSALYLCASSLGGTGLEKLFFGSGTQLSVL.